This T cell receptor beta chain was sequenced for a study of breast tumors, draining lymph nodes, adjacent tissues. TCRdb re-called the multiplex PCR reads with MiXCR, one entry per CDR3 protein. The sample holds around 130,000 distinct CDR3 sequences; 21% are singletons and the top ten take 2.2%. Study observations and caveats: Tumor T cell lymph node origin was a supported hypothesis, not proven. Tumors had less TCR diversity than lymph nodes, more than nontumor tissue.

For this clonotype: As yet, its antigen is unknown.

The ends were cut back, 4 bases at V and 0 bases at J, with 19 bases in the middle. Germline V gene sequence: CDR1 LNHNV, CDR2 YYDKDF (reference sequence). The CDR3 sequence is 17 residues long. Samples came from axillary lymph nodes draining the breast cancer. The sequenced sample consisted of axillary lymph node tissue. The TCR comes from a female donor with breast cancer. Some clones in this sample may be carry-over from other donors' samples. The genes are TRBV15 and TRBJ2-7; D gene ambiguous. DNA of the CDR3: TGTGCCACCAGCAAAGGTCGGGTGGCTGTTCACTCCTACGAGCAGTACTTC. Amino acid sequence: CATSKGRVAVHSYEQYF.